A single sample gave rise to the 20 T cell receptor beta chains below, sequenced in a study of blood T cell repertoires in COVID-19. The protocol was immunoSEQ multiplex PCR, while the TCRdb copy is restricted to in-frame clones and leaves out a portion. There are about 130,000 clones in the sample; about 80% occur only once, and about 10% lies in the top ten. The specimen was PBMCs or T cells enriched from blood (not recorded which). The receptors were gathered from a man in his fifties or sixties who had recovered from COVID-19.

The chain is built from TRBV18 and TRBJ1-2, with 7 nucleotides matching TRBD1. The J segment lost 6 bases and the V segment lost 3 bases, leaving 10 bases of the junction unmatched. Germline V gene data show CDR1 as KGHSH and CDR2 as LQKENI. The CDR3 length is 15 residues. The CDR3 sequence: CASSPLDGTGDGYTF. Written as DNA, the CDR3 is TGTGCCAGCTCACCCCTCGATGGAACAGGGGATGGCTACACCTTC.

This sequence joins TRBV5-4 and TRBJ1-6, with 7 bases identical to TRBD1. Trimming at V came to 0 bases and at J to 8 bases, leaving 5 bases not matched to a gene. Germline V lookup: CDR1 SGHNT, CDR2 YYREEE (reference sequence). This CDR3 is built from 15 residues. Written as DNA, the CDR3 is TGTGCCAGCAGCTTGGCAGGGACAGCGTATTCACCCCTCCACTTT. Amino acids: CASSLAGTAYSPLHF. Drawing the rest from reference TRBV5-4 and TRBJ1-6, the complete variable domain is ETGVTQSPTHLIKTRGQQVTLRCSSQSGHNTVSWYQQALGQGPQFIFQYYREEENGRGNFPPRFSGLQFPNYSSELNVNALELDDSALYLCASSLAGTAYSPLHFGNGTRLTVT.

The genes are TRBV9 and TRBJ1-3, with D maybe TRBD1 (6 bases). The germline V gene encodes CDR1 SGDLS and CDR2 YYNGEE. V lost 3 bases and J lost 0, with 13 bases in between. This CDR3 comprises 16 residues. The DNA for the CDR3 is TGTGCCAGCAGCGACTTAGGGGGTAGCTCTGGAAACACCATATATTTT. Translating gives CASSDLGGSSGNTIYF.

The V gene is TRBV7-2, the J gene TRBJ1-2; D is undetermined. The germline V gene has CDR1 SGHTA and CDR2 FQGNSA. The V end lost 3 bases, the J end lost 4 bases, and 12 bases lay between the germline ends. The CDR3 is 14 residues long. This CDR3 is CASSLARRTYGYTF. CDR3 bases: TGTGCCAGCAGCTTGGCCAGGAGGACCTATGGCTACACCTTC.

This clone was recorded a few times. In nucleotides, the CDR3 is TGTGCCTGGACTCGTCAGGGGATGGGGTCACCCCTCCACTTT. It codes for CAWTRQGMGSPLHF. The chain joins TRBV30 to TRBJ1-6, with a possible D match to TRBD1 (6 bases). Germline V lookup: CDR1 GTSNPN, CDR2 SVGIG (reference sequence). V lost 4 bases and J 10 bases, leaving 17 bases between the germline ends. This CDR3 has 14 amino acids.

The chain carries TRBV6-5 and TRBJ2-7; the match to TRBD2 covers 9 bases. This CDR3 has 14 amino acids. Germline assignment: CDR1 MNHEY and CDR2 SVGAGI. Germline trimming cut 7 bases from V and 4 bases from J; bases unmatched to any gene: 8. The CDR3 coding sequence is TGTGCCAGCAAATTGAGCGGGGGGCTGTACGAGCAGTACTTC. Translated, it gives CASKLSGGLYEQYF.

The gene calls are TRBV5-5 and TRBJ1-2; 11 bases fit TRBD1. Germline-derived CDR1 and CDR2 are SGHKS and YYEKEE (reference sequence). This CDR3 comprises 15 residues. V lost 4 bases and J lost 8; bases outside the gene matches: 10. The CDR3, as DNA: TGTGCCAGCAGCGACGGGGACAGGGGGAGCTTAGGCTACACCTTC. This gives the protein CASSDGDRGSLGYTF.

This clone has only one observation. The V call is TRBV19, the J call TRBJ1-2; D not certain. This CDR3 contains 14 residues. Trimming took 4 bases from V and 5 from J, leaving 14 bases between them. Germline V lookup: CDR1 LNHDA, CDR2 SQIVND (reference sequence). The CDR3 reads CASSTAGFAYGYTF. The CDR3 region has the DNA TGTGCCAGTAGTACGGCAGGCTTTGCTTATGGCTACACCTTC.

CDR3 sequence: CASSLASMVRGSTSPLHF. CDR3 DNA: TGCGCCAGCAGCTTGGCCTCGATGGTCAGAGGGTCTACTTCACCCCTCCACTTT. The genes are TRBV5-1 and TRBJ1-6; D call uncertain. V gave up 0 bases and J gave up 9 bases, with 22 bases separating them. The length of the CDR3 is 18 residues. Germline CDR1 SGHRS, CDR2 YFSETQ.

This clone was recorded a few times. The CDR3 spells CAWRQPVSSGNTIYF. The CDR3 region has the DNA TGTGCCTGGAGACAGCCAGTGAGCTCTGGAAACACCATATATTTT. The chain carries TRBV30 and TRBJ1-3; D remains ambiguous. Germline assignment: CDR1 GTSNPN and CDR2 SVGIG (reference sequence). The V end was cut by 3 bases, the J end by 0 bases, with 12 bases between. This CDR3 has 15 amino acids.

This chain joins TRBV19 and TRBJ1-4, with TRBD1 matching 8 bases. Germline-derived CDR1 and CDR2 are LNHDA and SQIVND (reference sequence). CDR3 length: 15 amino acids. The junction had 6 bases not matched to a gene; V was cut back by 2 bases and J by 7 bases. CDR3 nucleotide sequence: TGTGCCAGTAGTATAACGGACAGGGCTTTTGAAAAACTGTTTTTT. The encoded protein is CASSITDRAFEKLFF.

This chain connects TRBV6-5 to TRBJ1-2; D perhaps matches TRBD1 (5 bases). Germline V lookup: CDR1 MNHEY, CDR2 SVGAGI. The V end was cut by 0 bases, the J end by 2 bases, with 10 bases between. The CDR3 is made up of 15 amino acids. CDR3 coding DNA: TGTGCCAGCAGTTACTCGAGTCAGGGAAACTATGGCTACACCTTC. It encodes CASSYSSQGNYGYTF.

The chain uses TRBV10-3 and TRBJ2-3, with a tentative D call TRBD1 (6 bases). The CDR3 runs to 15 residues. Trimming removed 5 bases from V and 0 bases from J, with 12 bases in between. Germline V gene sequence: CDR1 ENHRY, CDR2 SYGVKD. CDR3 bases: TGTGCCATCAGTCTGGACAGTTTTAGCACAGATACGCAGTATTTT. Amino acid sequence: CAISLDSFSTDTQYF.

The gene calls are TRBV18 and TRBJ1-5, with TRBD1 matching 7 bases. There are 19 residues in the CDR3. Germline CDR1 reads KGHSH; CDR2 reads LQKENI. The junction had 12 bases not matched to a gene; V was cut back by 1 base and J by 0 bases. This chain's CDR3 is CASSPQTGQEVYSNQPQHF. In DNA form, the CDR3 reads TGTGCCAGCTCACCACAGACCGGACAGGAAGTCTATAGCAATCAGCCCCAGCATTTT.

V and J are TRBV7-2 and TRBJ2-7; possibly TRBD1 for D (6 bases). Germline lookup yields CDR1 SGHTA and CDR2 FQGNSA. This CDR3 region has 17 residues. With 5 bases removed from V and 6 bases from J, the gap between germline ends came to 26 bases. CDR3 sequence reads: CASSDGGPLGTGREQYF. The DNA of the CDR3 is TGTGCCAGCAGCGATGGGGGCCCTCTGGGGACGGGGCGCGAGCAGTACTTC.

This rearrangement joins TRBV7-2 to TRBJ2-2, with 10 bases lining up with TRBD2. Losses at the gene ends were 4 bases for V and 3 bases for J; bases not matched to a gene: 5. CDR3 size: 16 residues. CDR1 SGHTA and CDR2 FQGNSA come from the germline V gene. The CDR3 is CASSYEAGGHTGELFF. The CDR3 region has the DNA TGTGCCAGCAGCTATGAAGCGGGGGGGCACACCGGGGAGCTGTTTTTT.

The rearrangement uses TRBV2 and TRBJ1-1; D gene ambiguous. There are 16 residues in the CDR3. Germline loops: CDR1 SNHLY, CDR2 FYNNEI. With 7 bases removed from V and 0 bases from J, the gap between germline ends came to 18 bases. Here the CDR3 reads CASKEEKGAMNTEAFF. The CDR3 DNA is TGTGCCAGCAAAGAGGAAAAGGGAGCTATGAACACTGAAGCTTTCTTT.

This clone was found once. The chain links TRBV19 to TRBJ2-1; perhaps TRBD1 as D (6 bases). The CDR3 covers 17 residues. Germline V gene lookup returns CDR1 LNHDA and CDR2 SQIVND (reference sequence). The ends were cut back, 4 bases at V and 6 bases at J, with 22 bases in the middle. CDR3 sequence: CASSTTQGNLVINEQFF. The CDR3 nucleotides are TGTGCCAGTAGTACGACACAGGGAAACTTAGTTATCAATGAGCAGTTCTTC.

The chain combines TRBV6-5 with TRBJ1-2; 7 nucleotides match TRBD1. Per germline, CDR1 MNHEY and CDR2 SVGAGI. J was trimmed by 3 bases and V by 6 bases; bases with no gene match: 7. This CDR3 is 14 amino acids long. CDR3 DNA: TGTGCCAGCAGGTTGGCAGGGGGACACTATGGCTACACCTTC. It yields the protein CASRLAGGHYGYTF.

This clone was picked up one time. The V call is TRBV12-3 or TRBV12-4, the J call TRBJ1-2, with a weak D call TRBD1 (6 bases). Trimming left V 3 bases short and J 8 bases short, with 10 bases between. There are 12 residues in the CDR3. CDR3 region: CASSFQGRGYTF. Written as DNA, the CDR3 is TGTGCCAGCAGTTTCCAGGGGCGCGGCTACACCTTC.